Shown below are 31 T cell receptor beta chains from a single sample sequenced in a study of blood T cell repertoires in COVID-19. Profiled with immunoSEQ multiplex PCR; TCRdb holds only in-frame clones, not every one. Of 95,000 to 150,000 clones in the sample, 70% to 90% are singletons; the top ten hold 3% to 4%. The specimen was peripheral blood. The source of these receptors is a man aged 60 to 69 with acute or convalescent COVID-19.

This chain joins TRBV11-2 and TRBJ2-7; TRBD2 matches 8 bases. V trimming: 5 bases; J trimming: 2 bases; junction bases outside the gene matches: 8. Germline V gene lookup returns CDR1 SGHAT and CDR2 FQNNGV. CDR3 length equals 15 residues. This chain's CDR3 is CASSQTAGDTYEQYF. CDR3 nucleotides: TGTGCCAGCAGCCAAACAGCGGGAGACACCTACGAGCAGTACTTC.

CDR3 region: CASTSGGADYEQYF. CDR3 bases: TGCGCCAGCACCTCTGGGGGGGCAGACTACGAGCAGTACTTC. This chain connects TRBV5-1 to TRBJ2-7; D perhaps matches TRBD2 (7 bases). The CDR3 sequence is 14 residues long. In germline, CDR1 is SGHRS, CDR2 YFSETQ. V lost 6 bases and J lost 3, with 16 bases in between.

The V gene is TRBV11-2, the J gene TRBJ2-7; TRBD2 might be the D (6 bases). This CDR3 has 15 amino acids. V was clipped by 0 bases and J by 4 bases, with 13 bases between them. CDR1 is SGHAT, CDR2 FQNNGV, per germline. CDR3: CASSLESGVGYEQYF. CDR3 in DNA: TGTGCCAGCAGCTTAGAATCGGGGGTGGGTTACGAGCAGTACTTC. The whole variable domain, remainder taken from reference TRBV11-2 and TRBJ2-7, is EAGVAQSPRYKIIEKRQSVAFWCNPISGHATLYWYQQILGQGPKLLIQFQNNGVVDDSQLPKDRFSAERLKGVDSTLKIQPAKLEDSAVYLCASSLESGVGYEQYFGPGTRLTVT.

The rearrangement joins TRBV28 to TRBJ2-5; 9 nucleotides align to TRBD2. The junction had 7 bases not matched to a gene; V was cut back by 2 bases and J by 3 bases. CDR1 is MDHEN, CDR2 SYDVKM, per germline. CDR3 length equals 16 residues. CDR3: CASSLLRAGGKETQYF. As DNA, the CDR3 is TGTGCCAGCAGTTTACTAAGGGCGGGAGGGAAAGAGACCCAGTACTTC.

V is TRBV6-5 and J is TRBJ2-3; 9 bases are shared with TRBD2. The length of the CDR3 is 11 residues. V gave up 2 bases and J gave up 14 bases; unmatched junction bases: 2. Germline V gene sequence: CDR1 MNHEY, CDR2 SVGAGI. CDR3 nucleotide sequence: TGTGCCAGCAGTTACGCGGGAGGGAGGTATTTT. Translation gives CASSYAGGRYF.

The V and J genes are TRBV5-1 and TRBJ2-3; tentatively, D is TRBD2 (6 bases). Per the germline V gene, CDR1 is SGHRS and CDR2 is YFSETQ. The CDR3 runs to 14 residues. The V end was cut by 4 bases, the J end by 4 bases, with 13 bases between. The CDR3 region is CASSAGTPADTQYF. The DNA of the CDR3 is TGCGCCAGCAGCGCTGGGACTCCGGCAGATACGCAGTATTTT. Full variable domain (remainder filled in from reference TRBV5-1 and TRBJ2-3): KAGVTQTPRYLIKTRGQQVTLSCSPISGHRSVSWYQQTPGQGLQFLFEYFSETQRNKGNFPGRFSGRQFSNSRSEMNVSTLELGDSALYLCASSAGTPADTQYFGPGTRLTVL.

The rearrangement links TRBV6-5 to TRBJ2-5, with 7 bases fitting TRBD2. There are 14 residues in the CDR3. V lost 6 bases to trimming and J lost 5 bases; unmatched junction nucleotides: 9. Germline CDR1 reads MNHEY; CDR2 reads SVGAGI. CDR3 in amino acids: CASSEGRGQETQYF. The DNA of the CDR3 is TGTGCCAGCAGCGAGGGGAGGGGCCAGGAGACCCAGTACTTC.

The chain has TRBV19 and TRBJ1-1; the match to TRBD1 covers 8 bases. With V trimmed by 3 bases and J by 4 bases, 4 bases remained unmatched. CDR1 and CDR2 (germline): LNHDA, SQIVND (reference sequence). The CDR3 is 14 residues long. In nucleotides, the CDR3 is TGTGCCAGTAGTATGGGACAGGCGGCCACTGAAGCTTTCTTT. Amino acids: CASSMGQAATEAFF.

A remark on this clone: The junction and the germline gene differ at one end; a read error may be behind it. The rearrangement uses TRBV28 and TRBJ1-2; D is unresolved. Germline CDR1 is MDHEN and CDR2 is SYDVKM. This CDR3 region has 12 residues. As DNA, the CDR3 is TGTGCCAGCAGTTTAGATCGGAGGAGTTCCCTCTTC. Its protein is CASSLDRRSSLF.

This chain links TRBV6-1 with TRBJ2-7; D unclear. Germline assignment: CDR1 MNHNS and CDR2 SASEGT. This CDR3 has 13 amino acids. V was cut by 3 bases and J by 3 bases, with 9 bases left in between. The CDR3 sequence is CASSEAVFYEQYF. CDR3 nucleotides: TGTGCCAGCAGTGAGGCAGTTTTCTACGAGCAGTACTTC.

This clone was picked up one time. The J gene is TRBJ2-5, the V gene TRBV5-5; 7 bases fit TRBD1. J gave up 7 bases and V 0 bases, and 15 bases lay outside the gene matches. The CDR3 is made up of 17 amino acids. Per germline, CDR1 SGHKS and CDR2 YYEKEE (reference sequence). Here the CDR3 reads CASSLALLVQGNRTQYF. The CDR3 nucleotides read TGTGCCAGCAGCTTGGCTTTGTTGGTACAGGGGAATCGGACCCAGTACTTC.

In DNA form, the CDR3 reads TGTGCCAGCAGCCGGGACAACGAAAACACCGGGGAGCTGTTTTTT. This codes for CASSRDNENTGELFF. This chain joins TRBV7-2 and TRBJ2-2; TRBD1 might be the D (6 bases). The germline V and J ends were trimmed by 5 bases and 2 bases, with 12 bases remaining between them. The V gene's germline CDR1 is SGHTA and CDR2 FQGNSA. This CDR3 is 15 amino acids long. The variable domain in full, with the rest retrieved from reference TRBV7-2 and TRBJ2-2, is GAGVSQSPSNKVTEKGKDVELRCDPISGHTALYWYRQSLGQGLEFLIYFQGNSAPDKSGLPSDRFSAERTGGSVSTLTIQRTQQEDSAVYLCASSRDNENTGELFFGEGSRLTVL.

This chain links TRBV7-8 with TRBJ1-5; TRBD1 aligns across 7 bases. CDR1 SGHVS and CDR2 FQNEAQ come from the germline V gene. The J segment lost 5 bases and the V segment lost 1 base, leaving 5 bases of the junction unmatched. The CDR3 sequence is 15 residues long. CDR3 in DNA: TGTGCCAGCAGCTTAGGGACAGGCCTCCATCAGCCCCAGCATTTT. As protein: CASSLGTGLHQPQHF.

This clone was recorded once. This chain links TRBV24-1 with TRBJ1-3; D not resolved. This CDR3 has 13 residues. The germline V gene encodes CDR1 KGHDR and CDR2 SFDVKD. V was shortened by 3 bases and J by 3 bases, with 5 bases between the two germline ends. CDR3 nucleotides: TGTGCCACCAGTGATGAGCGTGGAAACACCATATATTTT. It is translated as CATSDERGNTIYF.

The chain uses TRBV2 and TRBJ2-7, with 7 bases identical to TRBD1. V shed 9 bases, J shed 0 bases, and the junction held 11 bases outside the gene matches. CDR3 length equals 15 residues. Germline V gene sequence: CDR1 SNHLY, CDR2 FYNNEI. The CDR3 nucleotides are TGTGCCAGTTCCCCGGACAGGACCGGCTCCTACGAGCAGTACTTC. It is translated as CASSPDRTGSYEQYF.

The chain recombines TRBV10-2 with TRBJ1-1; D is unresolved. This CDR3 region has 13 residues. The germline gives CDR1 WSHSY, CDR2 SAAADI. Between the trimmed V and J ends, which lost 2 bases and 3 bases, there was a span of 7 bases. CDR3 sequence reads: CASSETGYTEAFF. The CDR3 DNA reads TGCGCCAGCAGTGAGACGGGGTACACTGAAGCTTTCTTT.

The rearrangement uses TRBV29-1 and TRBJ2-3; 8 positions agree with TRBD2. The CDR3 has 15 amino acids. J lost 6 bases, V lost 2 bases, and 10 bases had no gene match. CDR1 SQVTM and CDR2 ANQGSEA come from the germline V gene. Here the CDR3 reads CSVERLAGPGDTQYF. In nucleotides, the CDR3 is TGCAGCGTTGAACGGCTAGCGGGCCCGGGGGATACGCAGTATTTT.

The V call is TRBV5-1, the J call TRBJ2-7, with TRBD1 as a possible D gene (5 bases). The CDR3 covers 14 residues. Germline lookup yields CDR1 SGHRS and CDR2 YFSETQ. Trimming took off 0 bases at V and 7 bases at J, with 14 bases between the two ends. The CDR3, as DNA: TGCGCCAGCAGCTTGGGACAGACCTTAGAGGAGCAGTACTTC. Translating gives CASSLGQTLEEQYF.

In its sample, this clone was seen once. The chain recombines TRBV9 with TRBJ2-7; D is perhaps TRBD2 (5 bases). V dropped 0 bases and J dropped 7 bases, with 17 bases sitting between them. CDR3 length: 15 residues. The germline gives CDR1 SGDLS, CDR2 YYNGEE. The DNA of the CDR3 is TGTGCCAGCAGCGTAGGCCCGAGGGCCCCAGAGGAGCAGTACTTC. This encodes CASSVGPRAPEEQYF.

This clone was detected once. This chain links TRBV13 with TRBJ2-2; TRBD2 matches at 7 bases. Unmatched junction bases numbered 7, after V lost 5 bases and J lost 4 bases. Per the germline V gene, CDR1 is PRHDT and CDR2 is FYEKMQ (reference sequence). The CDR3 runs to 15 residues. CDR3 in DNA: TGTGCCAGCAGCCAGGGAGGGCTGGGCACCGGGGAGCTGTTTTTT. Translating it yields CASSQGGLGTGELFF.

The chain joins TRBV4-2 to TRBJ2-1; 7 bases are a match to TRBD2. Per germline, CDR1 LGHNA and CDR2 YNFKEQ. V trimming: 0 bases; J trimming: 4 bases; junction bases outside the gene matches: 9. This CDR3 is 17 amino acids long. The CDR3 DNA reads as TGTGCCAGCAGCCAAGACTCCGCTGGACTAGGTTACAATGAGCAGTTCTTC. It encodes CASSQDSAGLGYNEQFF.

The chain links TRBV6-5 to TRBJ2-2; D is uncertain. V was pared by 8 bases and J by 1 base, with 11 bases between. This CDR3 is 14 amino acids long. The V gene's germline CDR1 is MNHEY and CDR2 SVGAGI. CDR3 nucleotides: TGTGCCAGCCGAGATAACGGGAACACCGGGGAGCTGTTTTTT. It specifies CASRDNGNTGELFF.

This chain connects TRBV30 to TRBJ2-2; weak D call: TRBD2 (6 bases). CDR3 length: 19 residues. The germline V gene encodes CDR1 GTSNPN and CDR2 SVGIG (reference sequence). Trimming removed 0 bases from V and 4 bases from J, with 24 bases in between. The CDR3 DNA reads TGTGCCTGGAGTGTAGTCTCCTGGGACTTCGTGTATAGCACCGGGGAGCTGTTTTTT. Its translation is CAWSVVSWDFVYSTGELFF.

The V call is TRBV19, the J call TRBJ2-7; TRBD2 might be the D (6 bases). V shed 5 bases and J shed 0 bases, with 23 bases lying between them. CDR1 is LNHDA and CDR2 is SQIVND in the germline V gene (reference sequence). The CDR3 totals 18 residues. The chain's CDR3 is CASSSRTIAAGTSYEQYF. The CDR3 nucleotides are TGTGCCAGTAGTTCGCGCACCATAGCGGCAGGGACCTCCTACGAGCAGTACTTC.

The chain employs TRBV28 and TRBJ1-1; D unclear. Germline V gene sequence: CDR1 MDHEN, CDR2 SYDVKM. Trimming removed 3 bases from V and 4 bases from J, with 12 bases in between. There are 14 residues in the CDR3. The CDR3 DNA reads TGTGCCAGCAGTTTGGTCGGGGAGGGCACTGAAGCTTTCTTT. This codes for CASSLVGEGTEAFF.

The chain carries TRBV6-6 and TRBJ1-2; 7 bases fit TRBD1. V was clipped by 7 bases and J by 2 bases; unmatched bases: 10. Germline assignment: CDR1 MNHNY and CDR2 SVGAGI (reference sequence). CDR3 size: 15 residues. The CDR3 DNA is TGTGCCAGCACCGGGAACAGGGGACTGAACTATGGCTACACCTTC. It encodes CASTGNRGLNYGYTF.

This chain links TRBV5-1 with TRBJ2-5, with 13 bases fitting TRBD2. The CDR3 covers 18 residues. Trimming at V came to 2 bases and at J to 2 bases, leaving 9 bases not matched to a gene. The germline V gene encodes CDR1 SGHRS and CDR2 YFSETQ. The CDR3 spells CASSFRPGTSGAQETQYF. DNA of the CDR3: TGCGCCAGCAGCTTCCGACCCGGGACTAGCGGGGCTCAAGAGACCCAGTACTTC.

The rearrangement joins TRBV19 to TRBJ1-5; 9 nucleotides align to TRBD1. Per germline, CDR1 LNHDA and CDR2 SQIVND (reference sequence). This CDR3 has 15 residues. V lost 6 bases to trimming and J lost 1 base; unmatched junction nucleotides: 4. As DNA, the CDR3 is TGTGCCAGTAGGCAGACAGGGGGAAGCAATCAGCCCCAGCATTTT. It specifies CASRQTGGSNQPQHF.

This clone showed up just once. J is TRBJ1-1 and V is TRBV6-5; TRBD1 matches 7 bases. The junction had 5 bases not matched to a gene; V was cut back by 4 bases and J by 0 bases. The CDR3 spans 15 residues. Germline CDR1 is MNHEY and CDR2 is SVGAGI. The CDR3 sequence: CASSLTGSMNTEAFF. The CDR3 bases are TGTGCCAGCAGTTTGACAGGGAGCATGAACACTGAAGCTTTCTTT.

The chain combines TRBV28 with TRBJ1-6; D is ambiguous. The CDR3 loop spans 15 amino acids. Per the germline V gene, CDR1 is MDHEN and CDR2 is SYDVKM. V was clipped by 8 bases and J by 5 bases, with 16 bases between them. The DNA for the CDR3 is TGTGCCAGCGGATCAGCAGGACTTGATAATTCACCCCTCCACTTT. Amino acids: CASGSAGLDNSPLHF.

The chain uses TRBV29-1 and TRBJ2-3; D possibly corresponds to TRBD2 (6 bases). V lost 7 bases and J lost 1, with 21 bases in between. Looked up from germline, CDR1 is SQVTM and CDR2 is ANQGSEA. CDR3 length equals 16 residues. For the CDR3, the DNA is TGCAGCGCGAGAGCGGGTTTCCCTTCCGGCACAGATACGCAGTATTTT. Translation: CSARAGFPSGTDTQYF.